The T cell receptor (beta chain) described here comes from a study of T cells in Graves' hyperthyroidism and ophthalmopathy. Overall study context: Peripheral blood draws took place at initial diagnosis, ahead of any treatment.

This clonotype was seen at least ten times. What it recognizes is unknown. Findings of the study overall: In blood, most of the thyroid clonotypes expanded above 0.001 were also present.

Amplification of TCR beta CDR3 regions used RNA as the template. The TCR CDR3 was amplified in a first-round RT-PCR using the HTBI primer set. TCRdb reanalysed the multiplex PCR reads using MiXCR and keeps one entry per CDR3 protein. The sample holds 350,000 or so distinct CDR3 sequences, roughly 18% seen once. Newly diagnosed hyperthyroidism patients aged 18 to 65 years had disease lasting under 2 months. Those patients with uncontrolled infection, other autoimmune disease, pregnancy or lactation were excluded. Germline V CDR1 and CDR2: SGHAT, FQNNGV. Trimming at V came to 1 base and at J to 5 bases, leaving 4 bases not matched to a gene. The CDR3 has 15 residues.

The rearrangement joins TRBV11-2 to TRBJ2-1; 8 positions agree with TRBD2. Sequenced material: blood. The sequence derives from a woman in her forties or fifties with Graves' hyperthyroidism. CDR3: CASSLGAGGNNEQFF. DNA for the CDR3: TGTGCCAGCAGCTTAGGGGCGGGGGGTAACAATGAGCAGTTCTTC.